The 13 T cell receptor beta chains below were found in one sample sequenced in a study of cytomegalovirus exposure and HLA in healthy donors. Researchers ran the PCR with 60 Vbeta and 13 Jbeta primers. The method was immunoSEQ multiplex PCR; TCRdb's version includes in-frame clones alone and lacks a portion of them. The sample includes approximately 120,000 clones, approximately 80% of them seen just once. Material for sequencing was PBMCs. Receptors were obtained from a woman aged 40 to 50 in good health and CMV-seropositive.

This rearrangement joins TRBV5-1 to TRBJ2-3, with D maybe TRBD1 (5 bases). CDR3 length: 14 amino acids. With 4 bases removed from V and 3 bases from J, the gap between germline ends came to 12 bases. The germline V gene encodes CDR1 SGHRS and CDR2 YFSETQ. CDR3 region: CASSKGWSTDTQYF. The DNA for the CDR3 is TGCGCCAGCAGCAAGGGGTGGTCGACAGATACGCAGTATTTT.

The chain is built from TRBV28 and TRBJ1-3, with 8 bases that match TRBD1. With 3 bases clipped from V and 4 bases from J, the junction kept 8 bases outside the gene matches. Looked up from germline, CDR1 is MDHEN and CDR2 is SYDVKM. CDR3 length: 16 residues. The CDR3 sequence is CASSFSDRVTGNTIYF. In nucleotides, the CDR3 is TGTGCCAGCAGTTTTTCGGACAGGGTGACCGGAAACACCATATATTTT.

This clone showed up just once. V and J are TRBV12-1 and TRBJ1-2. TRBV12-1 is tagged as a pseudogene. The CDR3 is 15 residues long. The CDR3 sequence is CASRATRGSLYGYTF. The DNA of the CDR3 is TGTGCCAGCAGAGCCACCCGCGGGAGCCTCTATGGCTACACCTTC.

The rearrangement uses TRBV6-5 and TRBJ1-5; D unclear. Germline CDR1 is MNHEY and CDR2 is SVGAGI. The CDR3 extends over 13 amino acids. V gave up 7 bases and J gave up 2 bases, with 9 bases separating them. The CDR3 spells CASILSGNQPQHF. DNA for the CDR3: TGTGCCAGCATCCTCAGTGGCAATCAGCCCCAGCATTTT.

CDR3 loop: CASSSLRAQGHGYTF. Here the CDR3 DNA reads TGTGCCAGCAGCTCCCTTAGGGCCCAGGGGCATGGCTACACCTTC. The chain combines TRBV13 with TRBJ1-2, with D possibly TRBD1 on 6 matching bases. CDR3 length: 15 amino acids. Germline V CDR1 and CDR2: PRHDT, FYEKMQ (reference sequence). Trimming removed 4 bases from V and 6 bases from J, with 18 bases in between.

This clone was seen a single time. The V and J genes are TRBV5-6 and TRBJ1-1, with D tentatively TRBD1 (6 bases). The length of the CDR3 is 15 residues. The ends were cut back, 0 bases at V and 5 bases at J, with 14 bases in the middle. Germline lookup yields CDR1 SGHDT and CDR2 YYEEEE. The CDR3 loop is CASSLEGRGATEAFF. CDR3 nucleotide sequence: TGTGCCAGCAGCTTGGAGGGCCGGGGGGCAACTGAAGCTTTCTTT.

In DNA form, the CDR3 reads TGTGCCAGCAGCTTGGAGGGGGACTACGAGCAGTACTTC. Translated, it gives CASSLEGDYEQYF. The V gene is TRBV5-4, the J gene TRBJ2-7; tentative D call: TRBD1 (6 bases). In germline, CDR1 is SGHNT, CDR2 YYREEE (reference sequence). The CDR3 spans 13 residues. Trimming shortened V by 0 bases and J by 3 bases, and 7 bases separated the two germline ends.

The CDR3 sequence: CASSFYDRPGDTQYF. CDR3 in DNA: TGTGCCAGTAGTTTCTACGACAGGCCGGGAGATACGCAGTATTTT. The rearrangement uses TRBV19 and TRBJ2-3; the D gene is possibly TRBD1 (6 bases). The CDR3 extends over 15 amino acids. The V end was cut by 5 bases, the J end by 5 bases, with 17 bases between. Germline loops: CDR1 LNHDA, CDR2 SQIVND (reference sequence). Looking up the rest from reference TRBV19 and TRBJ2-3 gives the full variable domain: DGGITQSPKYLFRKEGQNVTLSCEQNLNHDAMYWYRQDPGQGLRLIYYSQIVNDFQKGDIAEGYSVSREKKESFPLTVTSAQKNPTAFYLCASSFYDRPGDTQYFGPGTRLTVL.

Notes on this clone: The junction departs from germline at one end; a sequencing error may be responsible. V usage is TRBV7-9 and J usage is TRBJ2-5; D is possibly TRBD2 (5 bases). The CDR3 sequence is 14 residues long. Per germline, CDR1 SEHNR and CDR2 FQNEAQ (reference sequence). DNA for the CDR3: TGTTCCAGCAGCTTAGAGGGCCGGGGAGAGACCCAGTACTTC. Its translation: CSSSLEGRGETQYF.

In its sample, this clone was seen once. The chain employs TRBV5-8 and TRBJ2-5, with 8 bases fitting TRBD2. The V segment lost 4 bases and the J segment 5 bases; nucleotides outside the gene matches: 7. Germline CDR1 is SGHTS and CDR2 is YDEGEE. The CDR3 has 14 amino acids. CDR3 loop: CASSRGGPEETQYF. The CDR3 region has the DNA TGTGCCAGCAGCCGGGGGGGGCCGGAGGAGACCCAGTACTTC.

This clone has just one count. The CDR3 sequence is CSVEDSRGTNTEAFF. In DNA form, the CDR3 reads TGCAGCGTTGAAGATAGCCGGGGGACGAACACTGAAGCTTTCTTT. The V call is TRBV29-1, the J call TRBJ1-1; D may be TRBD1 (5 bases). The CDR3 covers 15 residues. CDR1 SQVTM and CDR2 ANQGSEA come from the germline V gene. The germline V and J ends were trimmed by 0 bases and 1 base, with 12 bases remaining between them. The whole variable domain, remainder taken from reference TRBV29-1 and TRBJ1-1, is SAVISQKPSRDICQRGTSLTIQCQVDSQVTMMFWYRQQPGQSLTLIATANQGSEATYESGFVIDKFPISRPNLTFSTLTVSNMSPEDSSIYLCSVEDSRGTNTEAFFGQGTRLTVV.

This chain uses TRBV27 with TRBJ2-3, with 11 nucleotides matching TRBD2. J was trimmed by 4 bases and V by 0 bases; bases with no gene match: 3. The CDR3 runs 16 residues. Germline loops: CDR1 MNHEY, CDR2 SMNVEV (reference sequence). DNA of the CDR3: TGTGCCAGCAGTTTATCGGGACTAGCGGTTTCAGATACGCAGTATTTT. Encoded protein: CASSLSGLAVSDTQYF.

This rearrangement joins TRBV28 to TRBJ1-2; 8 bases agree with TRBD1. This CDR3 has 15 residues. CDR1 and CDR2 (germline): MDHEN, SYDVKM. V lost 5 bases to trimming and J lost 5 bases; unmatched junction nucleotides: 10. CDR3 nucleotide sequence: TGTGCCAGCAGTCCCCCCGGCCGGGACAGGTATGGCTACACCTTC. It codes for CASSPPGRDRYGYTF.